This record covers a single T cell receptor beta chain. These data are taken from a study of blood T cell repertoires in COVID-19. The protocol was immunoSEQ multiplex PCR, while the TCRdb copy is restricted to in-frame clones and leaves out a portion. Here the sample spans about 170,000 clones, around 82% being singletons. This sequence was found in a woman between 45 and 60 years old in a cohort exposed to, infected with or recovered from COVID-19 (not recorded which). Sample: PBMCs or T cells enriched from blood (not recorded which).

CDR3 nucleotide sequence: TGTGCCAGTCGCCTCGGGGGGCGGAACACCGGGGAGCTGTTTTTT. Protein product: CASRLGGRNTGELFF. The V call is TRBV19, the J call TRBJ2-2; possible D gene TRBD2, 7 bases. Germline V CDR1 and CDR2: LNHDA, SQIVND (reference sequence). Trimming stripped 8 bases from V and 1 base from J, with 14 bases between. The CDR3 runs to 15 residues.